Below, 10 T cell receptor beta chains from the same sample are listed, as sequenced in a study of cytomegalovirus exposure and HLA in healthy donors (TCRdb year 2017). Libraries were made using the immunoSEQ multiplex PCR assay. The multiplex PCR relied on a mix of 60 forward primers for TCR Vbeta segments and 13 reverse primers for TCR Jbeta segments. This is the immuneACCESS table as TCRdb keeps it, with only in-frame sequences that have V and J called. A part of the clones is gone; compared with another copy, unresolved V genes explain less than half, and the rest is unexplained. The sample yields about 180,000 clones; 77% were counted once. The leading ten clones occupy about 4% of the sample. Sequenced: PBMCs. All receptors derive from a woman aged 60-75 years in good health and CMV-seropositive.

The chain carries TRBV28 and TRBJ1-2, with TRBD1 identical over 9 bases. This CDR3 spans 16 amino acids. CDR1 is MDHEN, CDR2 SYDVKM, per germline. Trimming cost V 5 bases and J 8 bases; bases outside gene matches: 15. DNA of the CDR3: TGTGCCAGCAGTACAGGGGGCGCGCAACCTTTCTTGGGCTACACCTTC. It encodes CASSTGGAQPFLGYTF.

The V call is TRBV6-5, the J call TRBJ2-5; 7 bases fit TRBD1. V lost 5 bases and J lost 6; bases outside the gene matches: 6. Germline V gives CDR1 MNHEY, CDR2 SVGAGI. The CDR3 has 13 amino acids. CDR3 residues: CASSGTAPKTQYF. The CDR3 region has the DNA TGTGCCAGCAGTGGGACAGCCCCAAAGACCCAGTACTTC.

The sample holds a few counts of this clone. The CDR3 DNA reads as TGTGCCAGTACCGAAGCCGGTTTCGATGGCTACACCTTC. It is translated as CASTEAGFDGYTF. This chain links TRBV19 with TRBJ1-2; D is unresolved. V lost 7 bases, J lost 6 bases, and 15 bases lay in between. The CDR3 length is 13 residues. CDR1 is LNHDA and CDR2 is SQIVND in the germline V gene (reference sequence).

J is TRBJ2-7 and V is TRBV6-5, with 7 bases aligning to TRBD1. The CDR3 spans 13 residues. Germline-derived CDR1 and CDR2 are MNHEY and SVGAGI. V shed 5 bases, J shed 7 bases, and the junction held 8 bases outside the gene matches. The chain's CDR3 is CASSLATGKEQYF. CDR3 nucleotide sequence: TGTGCCAGCAGTCTGGCGACAGGGAAAGAGCAGTACTTC.

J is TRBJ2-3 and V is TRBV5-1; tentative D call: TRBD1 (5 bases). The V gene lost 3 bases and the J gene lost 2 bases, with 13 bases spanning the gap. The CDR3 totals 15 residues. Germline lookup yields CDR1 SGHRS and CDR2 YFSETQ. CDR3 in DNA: TGCGCCAGCAGCTCTACAGGCTACGACACAGATACGCAGTATTTT. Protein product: CASSSTGYDTDTQYF.

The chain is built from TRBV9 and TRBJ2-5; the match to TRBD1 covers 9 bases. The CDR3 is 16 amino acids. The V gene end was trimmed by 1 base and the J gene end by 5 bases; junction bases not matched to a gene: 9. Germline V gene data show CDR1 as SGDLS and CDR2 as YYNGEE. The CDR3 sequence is CASSVLQGALLETQYF. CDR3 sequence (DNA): TGTGCCAGCAGCGTACTACAGGGGGCGCTCCTTGAGACCCAGTACTTC. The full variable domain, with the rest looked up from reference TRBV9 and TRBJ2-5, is DSGVTQTPKHLITATGQRVTLRCSPRSGDLSVYWYQQSLDQGLQFLIQYYNGEERAKGNILERFSAQQFPDLHSELNLSSLELGDSALYFCASSVLQGALLETQYFGPGTRLLVL.

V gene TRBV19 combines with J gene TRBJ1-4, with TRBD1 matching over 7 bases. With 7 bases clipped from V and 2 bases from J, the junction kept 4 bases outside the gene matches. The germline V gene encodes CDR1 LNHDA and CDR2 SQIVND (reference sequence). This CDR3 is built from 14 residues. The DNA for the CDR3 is TGTGCCAGTACCACGGGACAGACTAATGAAAAACTGTTTTTT. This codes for CASTTGQTNEKLFF.

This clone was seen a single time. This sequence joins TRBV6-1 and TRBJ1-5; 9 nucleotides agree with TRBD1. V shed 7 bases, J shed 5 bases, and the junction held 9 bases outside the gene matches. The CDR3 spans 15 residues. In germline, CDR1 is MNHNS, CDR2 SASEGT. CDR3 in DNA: TGTGCCAGCACAAATACAAGACAGGGGGATCAGCCCCAGCATTTT. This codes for CASTNTRQGDQPQHF.

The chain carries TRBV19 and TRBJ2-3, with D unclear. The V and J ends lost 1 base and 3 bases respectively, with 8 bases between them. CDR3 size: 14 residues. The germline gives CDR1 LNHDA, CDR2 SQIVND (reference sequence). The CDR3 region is CASSIGLETDTQYF. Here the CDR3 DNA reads TGTGCCAGTAGTATAGGCCTGGAGACAGATACGCAGTATTTT.

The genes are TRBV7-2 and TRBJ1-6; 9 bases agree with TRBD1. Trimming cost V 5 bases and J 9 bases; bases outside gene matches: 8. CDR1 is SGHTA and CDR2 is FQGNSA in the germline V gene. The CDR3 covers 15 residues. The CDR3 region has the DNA TGTGCCAGCAGCGCCGACAGGGGGTATGGTTCACCCCTCCACTTT. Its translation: CASSADRGYGSPLHF.